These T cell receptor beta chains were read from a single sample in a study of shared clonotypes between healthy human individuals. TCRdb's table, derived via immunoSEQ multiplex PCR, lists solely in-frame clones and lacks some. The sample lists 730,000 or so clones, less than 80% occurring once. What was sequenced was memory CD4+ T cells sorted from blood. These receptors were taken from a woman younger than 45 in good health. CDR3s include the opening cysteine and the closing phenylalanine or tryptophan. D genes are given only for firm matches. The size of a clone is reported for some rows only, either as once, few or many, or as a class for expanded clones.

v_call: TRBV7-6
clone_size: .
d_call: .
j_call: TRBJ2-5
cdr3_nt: TGTGCCAGCAGCTCCAGACTAGGAGGGGTACAAGAGACCCAGTACTTC
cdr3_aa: CASSSRLGGVQETQYF

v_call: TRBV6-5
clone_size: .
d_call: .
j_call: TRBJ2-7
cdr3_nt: TGTGCCAGCAGGGGAGGCTACGAGCAGTACTTC
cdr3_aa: CASRGGYEQYF

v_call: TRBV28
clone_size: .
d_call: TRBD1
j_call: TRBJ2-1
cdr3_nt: TGTGCCAGCAGGGCGGGGACAGGGGGCCCCTACAATGAGCAGTTCTTC
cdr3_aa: CASRAGTGGPYNEQFF

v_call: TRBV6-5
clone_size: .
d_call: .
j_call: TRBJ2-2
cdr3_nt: TGTGCCAGCAGTTACTTGAACACCGGGGAGCTGTTTTTT
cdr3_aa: CASSYLNTGELFF

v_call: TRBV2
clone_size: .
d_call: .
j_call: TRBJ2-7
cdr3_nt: TGTGCCAGCATCCGGGGCGAGTACGAGCAGTACTTC
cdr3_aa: CASIRGEYEQYF

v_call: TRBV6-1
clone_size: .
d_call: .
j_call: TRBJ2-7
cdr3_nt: TGTGCCAGCAGTGAACTTACGGGGACCGAGCAGTACTTC
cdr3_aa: CASSELTGTEQYF

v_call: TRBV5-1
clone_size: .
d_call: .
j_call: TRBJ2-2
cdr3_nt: TGCGCCAGCAGCGTAGGGCGGGATCGGATCGGGGAGCTGTTTTTT
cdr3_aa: CASSVGRDRIGELFF

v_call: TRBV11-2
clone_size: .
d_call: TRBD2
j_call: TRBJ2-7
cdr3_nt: TGTGCCAGCAGCCCCGGCGCTGGGACTATCCTCCTCGAGCAGTACTTC
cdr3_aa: CASSPGAGTILLEQYF

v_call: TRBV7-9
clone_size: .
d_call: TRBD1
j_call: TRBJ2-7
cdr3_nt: TGTGCCAGCAGCCCCAAGGGACAGATCGAGCAGTACTTC
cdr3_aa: CASSPKGQIEQYF

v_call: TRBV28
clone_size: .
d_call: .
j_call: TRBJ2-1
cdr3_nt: TGTGCCAGTGGGCGGCCCGAGCAGTTCTTC
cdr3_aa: CASGRPEQFF

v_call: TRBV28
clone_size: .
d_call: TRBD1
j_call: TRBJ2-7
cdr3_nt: TGTGCCAGCAACCAACAGGGGGTTGGGACCTACGAGCAGTACTTC
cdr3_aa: CASNQQGVGTYEQYF

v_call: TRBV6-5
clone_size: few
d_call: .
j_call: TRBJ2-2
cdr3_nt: TGTGCCAGCCATCAACTAGGCGGGCAGGCCGGGGAGCTGTTTTTT
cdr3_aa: CASHQLGGQAGELFF

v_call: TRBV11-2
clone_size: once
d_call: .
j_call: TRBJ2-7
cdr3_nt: TGTGCCAGCAGCTTCAGGGGAAGTCTAGACGAGCAGTACTTC
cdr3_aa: CASSFRGSLDEQYF

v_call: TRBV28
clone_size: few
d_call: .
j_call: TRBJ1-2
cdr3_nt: TGTGCCAGCAGACCACCAAGGCAGGGAGGTGATGGCTACACCTTC
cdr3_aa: CASRPPRQGGDGYTF

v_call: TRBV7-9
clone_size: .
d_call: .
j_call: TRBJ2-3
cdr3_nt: TGTGCCAGCACTCACCGACCTAGCACAGATACGCAGTATTTT
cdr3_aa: CASTHRPSTDTQYF

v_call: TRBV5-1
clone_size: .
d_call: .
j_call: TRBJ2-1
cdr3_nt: TGCGCCAGCAGCTTGGGGCAGGAGTTGAATGAGCAGTTCTTC
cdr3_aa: CASSLGQELNEQFF

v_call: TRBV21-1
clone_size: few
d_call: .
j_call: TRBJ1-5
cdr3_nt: TGTGCCAGCAGTTATAGTACCCCCCATAGCAATCAGCCCCAGCATTTT
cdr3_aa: CASSYSTPHSNQPQHF

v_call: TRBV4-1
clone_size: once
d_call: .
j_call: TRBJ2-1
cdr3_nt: TGCGCCAGCAGCGTCATTAGCGGGACAGACAATGAGCAGTTCTTC
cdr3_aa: CASSVISGTDNEQFF

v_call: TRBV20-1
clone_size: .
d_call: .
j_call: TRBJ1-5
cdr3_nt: TGCAGTGCTAGCCCCCATCAGCCCCAGCATTTT
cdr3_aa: CSASPHQPQHF

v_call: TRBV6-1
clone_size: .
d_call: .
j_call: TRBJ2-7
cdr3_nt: TGTGCCAGCAGTGAGTGGACGGAAACCTACGAGCAGTACTTC
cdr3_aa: CASSEWTETYEQYF

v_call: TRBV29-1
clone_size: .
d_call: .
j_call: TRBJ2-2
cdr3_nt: TGCAGCGTTGGGGGGCCTACGAACACCGGGGAGCTGTTTTTT
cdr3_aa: CSVGGPTNTGELFF

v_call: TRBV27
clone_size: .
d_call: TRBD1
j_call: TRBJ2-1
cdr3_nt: TGTGCCAGCAGTTCGGATTGGACAGGGGGCTTGTACAATGAGCAGTTCTTC
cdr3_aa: CASSSDWTGGLYNEQFF

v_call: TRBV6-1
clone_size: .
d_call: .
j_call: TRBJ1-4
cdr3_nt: TGTGCCAGCAGGCCCAGTGGACCAGGAGAAAAACTGTTTTTT
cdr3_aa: CASRPSGPGEKLFF

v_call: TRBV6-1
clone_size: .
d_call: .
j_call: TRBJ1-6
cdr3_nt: TGTGCCAGCAGTGATTCCTCACCCCTCCACTTT
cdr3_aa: CASSDSSPLHF

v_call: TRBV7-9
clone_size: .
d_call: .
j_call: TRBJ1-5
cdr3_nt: TGTGCCAGCAGCTTAGGGGTACAGCAGGGAAGCAATCAGCCCCAGCATTTT
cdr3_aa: CASSLGVQQGSNQPQHF

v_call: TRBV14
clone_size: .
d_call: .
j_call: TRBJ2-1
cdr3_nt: TGTGCCAGCACCCAAGGGGCACATCTGGGCTACAATGAGCAGTTCTTC
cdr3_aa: CASTQGAHLGYNEQFF